These T cell receptor beta chains were read from a single sample in a study of cytomegalovirus exposure and HLA in healthy donors. Measured with immunoSEQ multiplex PCR; TCRdb has only the in-frame clones, and not every one. The data contain 170,000 or so clones, 70% to 85% of them singletons. Sequencing input: PBMCs. These receptors were obtained from a middle-aged man in good health and CMV-seropositive. The CDR3 runs from the conserved cysteine through the conserved F or W. The order of the fields is J gene, V gene, D gene, clone size, CDR3 DNA, CDR3 protein. D genes are given only for firm matches. A row's size may be missing; if present it is once, few, many or a size class.

>TRBJ1-6|TRBV2|TRBD1|NA
TGTGCCAGCAGTGAGGCAGGGGGCTATAATTCACCCCTCCACTTT
CASSEAGGYNSPLHF
>TRBJ2-3|TRBV9|TRBD2|NA
TGTGCCAGCAGCGTAGACCGTGGGGACTACACAGATACGCAGTATTTT
CASSVDRGDYTDTQYF
>TRBJ1-2|TRBV19|NA|NA
TGTGCCAGTAGTCTCAGGATTAGCGATGGCTACACCTTC
CASSLRISDGYTF
>TRBJ1-1|TRBV29-1|NA|few
TGCAGCGTTGACGAGAGTAACACTGAAGCTTTCTTT
CSVDESNTEAFF
>TRBJ1-1|TRBV7-9|NA|NA
TGTGCCAGCAGCTTTAGTGCGAACACTGAAGCTTTCTTT
CASSFSANTEAFF
>TRBJ1-1|TRBV6-6|NA|NA
TGTGCCAGCAGAGGGGGGGGAACTGAAGCTTTCTTT
CASRGGGTEAFF
>TRBJ2-7|TRBV4-1|NA|NA
TGCGCCAGCAGCCAAGAGTCGAGCTCCTACGAGCAGTACTTC
CASSQESSSYEQYF
>TRBJ2-1|TRBV5-1|TRBD2|NA
TGCGCCAGCAGCCCCGGACTAGCGGGGGGAGATGAGCAGTTCTTC
CASSPGLAGGDEQFF
>TRBJ2-3|TRBV29-1|TRBD2|NA
TGCAGCGAAGGGACTAGTTCCACTTTGGGTACGCAGTATTTT
CSEGTSSTLGTQYF
>TRBJ2-3|TRBV4-1|NA|NA
TGCGCCAGCAGCCAGGGCCTACTCACAGATACGCAGTATTTT
CASSQGLLTDTQYF
>TRBJ1-5|TRBV10-3|TRBD1|once
TGTGCCATCAGTCCGGGACAGGGGAATCAGCCCCAGCATTTT
CAISPGQGNQPQHF
>TRBJ2-7|TRBV2|NA|NA
TGTGCCAGCACCCTCTCTGGGAGTTATAGAGAGCAGTACTTC
CASTLSGSYREQYF
>TRBJ1-1|TRBV7-2|NA|NA
TGTGCCAGCAGCATCCAGTTGGACACTGAAGCTTTCTTT
CASSIQLDTEAFF
>TRBJ1-2|TRBV6-5|NA|NA
TGTGCCAGCAGTTCCCCCCGGGAAGCTAACTATGGCTACACCTTC
CASSSPREANYGYTF
>TRBJ2-1|TRBV5-8|TRBD1|NA
TGTGCCAGCAGCACCCTGACAGGGGTGGGTGACAATGAGCAGTTCTTC
CASSTLTGVGDNEQFF
>TRBJ2-1|TRBV9|NA|few
TGTGCCAGCAGCTTCGGAGACGGACACTACAATGAGCAGTTCTTC
CASSFGDGHYNEQFF
>TRBJ1-2|TRBV5-4|NA|NA
TGTGCCAGCAGCGCGGAGGCAGGAAAGAAGTTTAACTATGGCTACACCTTC
CASSAEAGKKFNYGYTF
>TRBJ2-5|TRBV5-1|TRBD1|NA
TGCGCCAGCAGCTTGGGGGACAGGGGGCAAGAGACCCAGTACTTC
CASSLGDRGQETQYF
>TRBJ1-1|TRBV10-3|TRBD1|few
TGTGCCACCGGACAGGGAAGCACTGAAGCTTTCTTT
CATGQGSTEAFF
>TRBJ1-1|TRBV15|NA|NA
TGTGCCACCAGCAGAGATCGGAGAAACACTGAAGCTTTCTTT
CATSRDRRNTEAFF
>TRBJ2-3|TRBV11-3|TRBD2|NA
TGTGCCAGCAGCTTAGGCGCCCTGGCGGGGGGAAGCACAGATACGCAGTATTTT
CASSLGALAGGSTDTQYF
>TRBJ2-3|TRBV18|NA|NA
TGTGCCAGCTCACCATCCGGGGTGCCCACAGATACGCAGTATTTT
CASSPSGVPTDTQYF
>TRBJ2-1|TRBV10-3|NA|many
TGTGCCATCAGTGAGTCCCGACTAGAACGGTTCTTC
CAISESRLERFF
>TRBJ1-2|TRBV5-1|NA|NA
TGCGCCAGCAGCCCCCTCGAGGGCGCAAGGGGCTACACCTTC
CASSPLEGARGYTF
>TRBJ1-1|TRBV6-5|NA|NA
TGTGCCACCGGGGATAGGATAGATGGCACTGAAGCTTTCTTT
CATGDRIDGTEAFF
>TRBJ1-4|TRBV14|NA|NA
TGTGCCAGCAGCCAAGAGGGGCGGAGTTCTCGGGAAAAACTGTTTTTT
CASSQEGRSSREKLFF
>TRBJ2-7|TRBV4-1|NA|NA
TGCGCCAGCAGCCAAGAAAGGGGGTCCTACGAGCAGTACTTC
CASSQERGSYEQYF
>TRBJ2-1|TRBV6-1|TRBD1|NA
TGTGCCAGCAGTGGTCAAGGGGGCGCAGCTTGGTCCTACAATGAGCAGTTCTTC
CASSGQGGAAWSYNEQFF
>TRBJ2-7|TRBV6-1|NA|NA
TGTGCCAGTTCCTTCAGCGACTACGAGCAGTACTTC
CASSFSDYEQYF
>TRBJ1-5|TRBV10-2|NA|NA
TGCGCCAGCAGTGTCGCTGCGGGACCCCGGGAAGGGCCCCAGCATTTT
CASSVAAGPREGPQHF
>TRBJ2-3|TRBV5-1|NA|once
TGCGCCAGCAGCTTGGCCGGACAGCTATTTCCAGATACGCAGTATTTT
CASSLAGQLFPDTQYF
>TRBJ1-2|TRBV7-9|NA|NA
TGTGCCAGCACCGGCCCCGGGGGGGACTATGGCTACACCTTC
CASTGPGGDYGYTF
>TRBJ2-1|TRBV5-3|NA|NA
TGTGCCAGAAGTAGGCGGGACCGCTACAATGAGCAGTTCTTC
CARSRRDRYNEQFF
>TRBJ1-6|TRBV30|NA|NA
TGTGCCTGGAAAGGGGGTCTTAATAATTCACCCCTTCACTTT
CAWKGGLNNSPLHF
>TRBJ2-1|TRBV11-2|NA|few
TGTGCCAGCAGCTTAGATCCAGACTACAATGAGCAGTTCTTC
CASSLDPDYNEQFF
>TRBJ1-3|TRBV5-1|NA|NA
TGCGCCAGCAGCTCTACAGGGAACTCTGGAAACACCATATATTTT
CASSSTGNSGNTIYF
>TRBJ2-7|TRBV12-5|TRBD1|NA
TGTGCTAGTGGTTCCCCCTCACCGGGACAGAGGCAAAGGGAGCAGTACTTC
CASGSPSPGQRQREQYF
>TRBJ2-3|TRBV9|NA|NA
TGTGCCAGCAGCGTAGTGGCAGGGGAACGCACAGATACGCAGTATTTT
CASSVVAGERTDTQYF
>TRBJ1-2|TRBV7-2|TRBD1|NA
TGTGCCAGCCGCACCACAGGGGAGACATATGGCTACACCTTC
CASRTTGETYGYTF
>TRBJ1-4|TRBV21-1|NA|NA
TGTGCCAGCAGCCAGGACAGGGGACGAAGGGAAAAACTGTTTTTT
CASSQDRGRREKLFF
>TRBJ2-5|TRBV6-6|TRBD2|NA
TGTGCCAGCAGTTATAACTCGGGGGGGGCCCAAGAGACCCAGTACTTC
CASSYNSGGAQETQYF
>TRBJ2-1|TRBV2|NA|NA
TGTGCCAGCAGTGAATGGGCAGGGGTGGATGAGCAGTTCTTC
CASSEWAGVDEQFF
>TRBJ1-1|TRBV18|TRBD1|once
TGTGCCAGCTCACGACAGGGTTCTGAAGCTTTCTTT
CASSRQGSEAFF
>TRBJ1-2|TRBV19|NA|NA
TGTGCCAGTAGTTTACCGCCGACACGCCCGCTTTCATATGGCTACACCTTC
CASSLPPTRPLSYGYTF
>TRBJ2-7|TRBV10-2|NA|NA
TGCGCCAGCAGTCCCCTTAGCGGATCCTACGAGCAGTACTTC
CASSPLSGSYEQYF
>TRBJ2-2|TRBV5-1|NA|NA
TGCGCCAGCAGCTTCAGGGATTCCCTTTCCACCGGGGAGCTGTTTTTT
CASSFRDSLSTGELFF
>TRBJ2-5|TRBV4-1|NA|NA
TGCGCCAGCAGCCCGAACCCCCAGGAGACCCAGTACTTC
CASSPNPQETQYF
>TRBJ1-3|TRBV29-1|TRBD1|NA
TGCAGCGTTGACCTGACAGGGGCTGAAAACACCATATATTTT
CSVDLTGAENTIYF
>TRBJ2-2|TRBV9|NA|once
TGTGCCAGCAGCACCCGCCCTAGCTCCGGGGAGCTGTTTTTT
CASSTRPSSGELFF
>TRBJ2-3|TRBV11-3|TRBD2|NA
TGTGCCAGCAGCCGTAGCGGGAGTGGCACAGATACGCAGTATTTT
CASSRSGSGTDTQYF
>TRBJ1-2|TRBV6-6|NA|NA
TGTGCCAGCAGTTACTCGAAGACGGCGGACTATGGCTACACCTTC
CASSYSKTADYGYTF
>TRBJ2-2|TRBV19|NA|NA
TGTGCCAGTAGTATATGGTCTAGGACGAACACCGGGGAGCTGTTTTTT
CASSIWSRTNTGELFF
>TRBJ2-2|TRBV9|TRBD2|NA
TGTGCCAGCAGCCCGAGCGGGGGGCTGACCGGGGAGCTGTTTTTT
CASSPSGGLTGELFF
>TRBJ1-5|TRBV6-6|TRBD1|NA
TGTGCCAGCAGTTACTCGGACAGGGAAAACAATCAGCCCCAGCATTTT
CASSYSDRENNQPQHF
>TRBJ2-7|TRBV10-3|TRBD2|NA
TGTGCCATCAGTGGCCCCCTCGGGGGGGATCCCTACGAGCAGTACTTC
CAISGPLGGDPYEQYF
>TRBJ2-6|TRBV5-1|TRBD1|NA
TGCGCCAGCAGCTTGACGGGACAGGGTCTGAGAGGGGCCAACGTCCTGACTTTC
CASSLTGQGLRGANVLTF
>TRBJ2-2|TRBV6-1|TRBD2|NA
TGTGCCAGCAGTGCCATTCCCGGGACTAGCACCGGGGAGCTGTTTTTT
CASSAIPGTSTGELFF